Shown below are 3 T cell receptor beta chains from a single sample sequenced in a study of T cells after yellow fever vaccination. TCRdb fed the 5' RACE reads into MiXCR, producing one record per CDR3 protein. The sample shows about 58,000 distinct CDR3 sequences, more than 5.5% of them seen only once. The sample here was CD8+ T cells sorted from PBMCs, taken on the day of the first yellow fever vaccination. The receptor source for this set is a young man who received the YFV17D yellow fever vaccine.

Only a few counts were recorded for this clonotype. The CDR3 region has the DNA TGCAGCGTTGCTGCAGGATCGAACACCGGGGAGCTGTTTTTT. The encoded protein is CSVAAGSNTGELFF. The chain carries TRBV29-1 and TRBJ2-2, with D unclear. Germline-derived CDR1 and CDR2 are SQVTM and ANQGSEA. This CDR3 is built from 14 residues. With 4 bases removed from V and 0 bases from J, the gap between germline ends came to 9 bases.

On this clonotype: This may arise from a read error, as a much more abundant clone is one base away. The chain joins TRBV6-5 to TRBJ2-3; D is possibly TRBD1 (6 bases). CDR1 is MNHEY and CDR2 is SVGAGI in the germline V gene. The CDR3 is made up of 15 amino acids. V was shortened by 2 bases and J by 12 bases, with 21 bases between the two germline ends. The CDR3 loop is CASSYPGTWGIAQYF. The CDR3 region has the DNA TGTGCCAGCAGTTACCCTGGGACATGGGGGATTGCCCAGTATTTT.

The sample holds a few counts of this clonotype. V gene TRBV7-2 combines with J gene TRBJ2-2; D gene unclear. V lost 5 bases and J 3 bases, leaving 7 bases between the germline ends. The CDR3 is 13 residues long. Germline V gene lookup returns CDR1 SGHTA and CDR2 FQGNSA. The CDR3 nucleotides read TGTGCCAGCAGCAGAGGAGACACCGGGGAGCTGTTTTTT. Translating gives CASSRGDTGELFF.